The 17 T cell receptor beta chains below all came from one sample that was sequenced in a study of shared clonotypes between healthy human individuals. Produced via immunoSEQ multiplex PCR; TCRdb's table is partial and in-frame only. The sample shows about 1.5 million clones, 95% to 99% of them seen only once. The sample consisted of naive CD4+ T cells sorted from blood. Documented subset: CD45RA+ positively selected. The receptors originated from a man aged 25-45 years in good health.

The chain uses TRBV6-1 and TRBJ1-2; D call uncertain. Germline CDR1 MNHNS, CDR2 SASEGT. The CDR3 contains 14 residues. The V and J ends lost 0 bases and 2 bases respectively, with 7 bases between them. The CDR3 protein is CASSEARGNYGYTF. In DNA, the CDR3 is TGTGCCAGCAGTGAAGCGCGTGGCAACTATGGCTACACCTTC.

This chain uses TRBV28 with TRBJ1-2; a possible D gene is TRBD1 (5 bases). The CDR3 contains 14 residues. Trimming pared 2 bases from V and 4 bases from J, leaving 11 bases between. From germline, CDR1 is MDHEN and CDR2 SYDVKM. CDR3 in amino acids: CASSLLRDSYGYTF. CDR3 coding DNA: TGTGCCAGCAGTTTACTACGAGACAGCTATGGCTACACCTTC.

This sequence joins TRBV5-1 and TRBJ2-5; 10 bases are shared with TRBD2. This CDR3 region has 17 residues. J lost 4 bases, V lost 0 bases, and 9 bases had no gene match. CDR1 is SGHRS, CDR2 YFSETQ, per germline. The CDR3 sequence: CASSLGPLAGDIETQYF. The DNA of the CDR3 is TGCGCCAGCAGCTTGGGACCGCTAGCGGGAGACATAGAGACCCAGTACTTC. The variable domain in full, with the rest retrieved from reference TRBV5-1 and TRBJ2-5, is KAGVTQTPRYLIKTRGQQVTLSCSPISGHRSVSWYQQTPGQGLQFLFEYFSETQRNKGNFPGRFSGRQFSNSRSEMNVSTLELGDSALYLCASSLGPLAGDIETQYFGPGTRLLVL.

The chain recombines TRBV11-2 with TRBJ2-3, with 14 bases that match TRBD2. V trimming: 10 bases; J trimming: 6 bases; junction bases outside the gene matches: 9. Germline V lookup: CDR1 SGHAT, CDR2 FQNNGV. This CDR3 has 15 amino acids. The CDR3 reads CANPATSGRVDTQYF. CDR3 bases: TGTGCCAACCCCGCGACTAGCGGGAGGGTGGATACGCAGTATTTT.

J is TRBJ1-5 and V is TRBV28; D gene ambiguous. V was cut by 3 bases and J by 6 bases, with 12 bases left in between. The CDR3 contains 14 residues. Germline CDR1 and CDR2: MDHEN and SYDVKM. The CDR3 sequence: CASSFLPPGQPQHF. In nucleotides, the CDR3 is TGTGCCAGCAGTTTTTTGCCACCCGGTCAGCCCCAGCATTTT.

This chain links TRBV18 with TRBJ1-5; unclear D gene. Trimming removed 4 bases from V and 9 bases from J, with 13 bases in between. The V gene's germline CDR1 is KGHSH and CDR2 LQKENI. CDR3 length equals 13 residues. The CDR3 loop is CASSLQKEPPQHF. Here the CDR3 DNA reads TGTGCCAGCTCACTTCAGAAAGAACCGCCCCAGCATTTT.

The V and J genes are TRBV5-1 and TRBJ2-7, with TRBD1 identical over 7 bases. This CDR3 is built from 14 residues. The germline V gene encodes CDR1 SGHRS and CDR2 YFSETQ. V lost 2 bases to trimming and J lost 5 bases; unmatched junction nucleotides: 7. CDR3 amino acids: CASSFDRASHEQYF. The CDR3 DNA follows: TGCGCCAGCAGCTTTGACAGGGCTTCCCACGAGCAGTACTTC.

This chain uses TRBV5-1 with TRBJ2-7; possibly TRBD2 for D (5 bases). The CDR3 covers 13 residues. Germline V gene sequence: CDR1 SGHRS, CDR2 YFSETQ. Deletions cut 2 bases from V and 5 bases from J, with 11 bases between. CDR3 protein: CASSFGRTDEQYF. CDR3 sequence (DNA): TGCGCCAGCAGCTTTGGGAGAACCGACGAGCAGTACTTC.

The chain has TRBV11-2 and TRBJ2-2; D is unclear. This CDR3 is built from 14 residues. Germline CDR1 is SGHAT and CDR2 is FQNNGV. Trimming left V 3 bases short and J 2 bases short, with 7 bases between. The CDR3, as DNA: TGTGCCAGCAGCTTTGGACCCAACACCGGGGAGCTGTTTTTT. Translation gives CASSFGPNTGELFF.

V usage is TRBV7-6 and J usage is TRBJ2-5; weak D call: TRBD1 (5 bases). The CDR3 is 14 residues long. Germline V gene data show CDR1 as SGHVS and CDR2 as FNYEAQ. V was cut by 1 base and J by 2 bases, with 8 bases left in between. DNA for the CDR3: TGTGCCAGCAGCTTAGGGACAAGGCAAGAGACCCAGTACTTC. This sequence encodes CASSLGTRQETQYF.

This chain connects TRBV5-1 to TRBJ2-2; tentatively, D is TRBD2 (5 bases). From germline, CDR1 is SGHRS and CDR2 YFSETQ. The CDR3 totals 13 residues. The germline V and J ends were trimmed by 2 bases and 7 bases, with 9 bases remaining between them. The CDR3 DNA reads TGCGCCAGCAGCTTTAACGGGGACGGGGAGCTGTTTTTT. Translated, it gives CASSFNGDGELFF.

The V and J genes are TRBV7-3 and TRBJ1-1; D may be TRBD1 (5 bases). Trimming removed 5 bases at V and 3 bases at J, with 16 bases between. The CDR3 spans 15 residues. Looked up from germline, CDR1 is SGHTA and CDR2 is FQGTGA. CDR3 region: CASSTTIRVHTEAFF. In DNA, the CDR3 is TGTGCCAGCAGCACTACAATCAGGGTTCACACTGAAGCTTTCTTT. The full variable domain, rest sourced from reference TRBV7-3 and TRBJ1-1, is GAGVSQTPSNKVTEKGKYVELRCDPISGHTALYWYRQSLGQGPEFLIYFQGTGAADDSGLPNDRFFAVRPEGSVSTLKIQRTERGDSAVYLCASSTTIRVHTEAFFGQGTRLTVV.

V gene TRBV14 combines with J gene TRBJ2-3; 7 bases agree with TRBD1. From germline, CDR1 is SGHDN and CDR2 FVKESK. CDR3 length: 13 residues. With V trimmed by 2 bases and J by 10 bases, 6 bases remained unmatched. This chain's CDR3 is CASSQIAGTAQYF. The CDR3 DNA sequence: TGTGCCAGCAGCCAAATAGCAGGGACAGCGCAGTATTTT.

This clone was observed once. The chain is built from TRBV7-2 and TRBJ2-1; 11 bases map to TRBD2. J lost 3 bases, V lost 4 bases, and 8 bases had no gene match. Germline V gene lookup returns CDR1 SGHTA and CDR2 FQGNSA. The CDR3 loop spans 17 amino acids. CDR3 sequence reads: CASSSEGGTSGYNEQFF. The CDR3 region has the DNA TGTGCCAGCAGCTCAGAAGGCGGGACTAGCGGCTACAATGAGCAGTTCTTC.

The chain joins TRBV6-5 to TRBJ1-2; D might be TRBD1 (5 bases). Looked up from germline, CDR1 is MNHEY and CDR2 is SVGAGI. This CDR3 has 14 residues. Trimming left V 2 bases short and J 6 bases short, with 13 bases between. The CDR3 reads CASSYAGRMDGYTF. The CDR3, as DNA: TGTGCCAGCAGTTACGCAGGGCGAATGGATGGCTACACCTTC.

The rearrangement links TRBV5-4 to TRBJ1-3; 9 bases fit TRBD1. The CDR3 sequence is 16 residues long. Germline V CDR1 and CDR2: SGHNT, YYREEE (reference sequence). V gave up 1 base and J gave up 7 bases; unmatched junction bases: 9. The CDR3 DNA follows: TGTGCCAGCAGCTTGACCCGGACAGGGGCAGGGAACACCATATATTTT. This codes for CASSLTRTGAGNTIYF.

The chain links TRBV7-9 to TRBJ2-3; no definite D call. Trimming pared 7 bases from V and 0 bases from J, leaving 2 bases between. CDR3 size: 11 residues. Germline assignment: CDR1 SEHNR and CDR2 FQNEAQ (reference sequence). The CDR3 loop reads CASKSTDTQYF. In DNA, the CDR3 is TGTGCCAGCAAGAGCACAGATACGCAGTATTTT.